This TCR beta chain derives from a study of T cells in localized non-small cell lung cancer. Findings and caveats of the study: Higher blood T cell density tracked longer overall survival. One tumor region alone was sequenced, and heterogeneity therefore remains possible.

With 4 bases removed from V and 5 bases from J, the gap between germline ends came to 11 bases. The CDR3 contains 13 residues. Germline lookup yields CDR1 SGHAT and CDR2 FQNNGV. Clones were sequenced by immunoSEQ multiplex PCR, and TCRdb holds only the in-frame ones, with some missing. The sample includes 130,000 or so clones, around 92% seen only once; the top ten take over 1.5%. Turning to this clone: What it binds is unknown.

The rearrangement uses TRBV11-2 and TRBJ2-5; D ambiguous. This clonotype was obtained from a female donor older than 55 with stage I lung adenocarcinoma. The sequences come from peripheral blood, collected before any cancer treatment. CDR3 loop: CASSWRGRETQYF. CDR3 sequence (DNA): TGTGCCAGCAGCTGGAGAGGTCGGGAGACCCAGTACTTC.